The text below deals with one T cell receptor (beta chain). This likely comes from a read error, as the CDR3 has no conserved phenylalanine or tryptophan at its end. The DNA is left out, because the CDR3 cannot be placed on it with certainty; the CDR3 is given as TCRdb lists it. Enrollment of patients from Seattle took place during active infection, with longitudinal follow-up. TCRdb's table, derived via immunoSEQ multiplex PCR, lists solely in-frame clones and lacks some. The sample has about 200,000 clones, more than 85% seen once. This sample was included in a study of blood T cell repertoires in COVID-19. At the level of the study: The United States, Italy and Spain were the sources of the acute and convalescent COVID-19 samples. Nucleic acid was either cDNA or gDNA, and it came from T cells, B-cell-depleted T cells, or PBMCs.

The V gene's germline CDR1 is MNHNS and CDR2 SASEGT. The CDR3 spans 11 amino acids, including both terminal residues. V and J are TRBV6-1 and TRBJ1-6; the D segment call TRBD1 is taken from the table without a DNA check. Source material: peripheral blood. This TCR was recovered from a woman between 50 and 59 years old with COVID-19, enrolled during active disease. CDR3 loop: CASSEGGRLSI.